These 15 T cell receptor beta chains were all obtained from the same sample, sequenced in a study of OX40 agonist ivuxolimab in advanced cancers. TCRdb's table, derived via immunoSEQ multiplex PCR, lists solely in-frame clones and lacks some. The sample includes approximately 100,000 clones, 85% to 90% of them seen just once. The sequences come from CD4+ or CD8+ T cells sorted from blood, collected in a trial of the OX40 agonist ivuxolimab. Every receptor here comes from an adult with an advanced solid tumor such as melanoma, head and neck, liver or kidney cancer.

The genes are TRBV5-1 and TRBJ1-3; tentative D call: TRBD1 (5 bases). Germline V CDR1 and CDR2: SGHRS, YFSETQ. The CDR3 has 16 amino acids. Trimming took 4 bases from V and 0 from J, leaving 14 bases between them. CDR3 nucleotides: TGCGCCAGCAGCAGCCAGGGACTGTTCTCTGGAAACACCATATATTTT. It is translated as CASSSQGLFSGNTIYF.

The chain uses TRBV11-3 and TRBJ2-2; unclear D gene. The CDR3 length is 11 residues. V was clipped by 5 bases and J by 8 bases, with 6 bases between them. Germline V lookup: CDR1 SGHNT, CDR2 YENEEA. CDR3 protein: CASSPGGELFF. CDR3 sequence (DNA): TGTGCCAGCAGCCCAGGAGGGGAGCTGTTTTTT.

The rearrangement uses TRBV7-2 and TRBJ2-3, with 7 nucleotides matching TRBD2. V shed 6 bases and J 5 bases; nucleotides not matched to a gene: 11. The CDR3 spans 15 residues. From germline, CDR1 is SGHTA and CDR2 FQGNSA. CDR3 residues: CASSPNGGFLDTQYF. The CDR3 DNA reads as TGTGCCAGCAGTCCCAACGGGGGGTTCCTAGATACGCAGTATTTT.

The V and J genes are TRBV30 and TRBJ1-1; D gene ambiguous. V was pared by 3 bases and J by 11 bases, with 16 bases between. The CDR3 is made up of 12 amino acids. Germline lookup yields CDR1 GTSNPN and CDR2 SVGIG (reference sequence). The CDR3 region has the DNA TGTGCCTGGAGCCCTGGCAGGCGGAGGGCTTTCTTT. This encodes CAWSPGRRRAFF.

V usage is TRBV6-1 and J usage is TRBJ2-7; D possibly matches TRBD1 or TRBD2 (5 bases each). The germline V and J ends were trimmed by 8 bases and 4 bases, with 15 bases remaining between them. Germline V gene sequence: CDR1 MNHNS, CDR2 SASEGT. The CDR3 is made up of 13 amino acids. The CDR3 sequence is CASRRDPTYEQYF. The CDR3 DNA is TGTGCCAGCCGCCGGGACCCGACGTACGAGCAGTACTTC.

This chain joins TRBV6-1 and TRBJ1-5; D is unclear. CDR1 and CDR2 (germline): MNHNS, SASEGT. Between the trimmed V and J ends, which lost 3 bases and 0 bases, there was a span of 6 bases. The CDR3 covers 14 residues. The CDR3, as DNA: TGTGCCAGCAGTGATGGTTATAGCAATCAGCCCCAGCATTTT. It is translated as CASSDGYSNQPQHF.

The chain couples TRBV6-4 to TRBJ2-3; TRBD1 matches at 8 bases. This CDR3 is built from 12 residues. J gave up 11 bases and V 8 bases, and 9 bases lay outside the gene matches. CDR1 is MRHNA and CDR2 is SNTAGT in the germline V gene. The DNA of the CDR3 is TGTGCCAGCCGCGGGACAGGCCTTAGGCAGTATTTT. Protein product: CASRGTGLRQYF.

This clone occurred a few times. This chain connects TRBV19 to TRBJ1-1; no definite D call. V was clipped by 5 bases and J by 2 bases, with 15 bases between them. Germline CDR1 and CDR2: LNHDA and SQIVND (reference sequence). The CDR3 loop spans 15 amino acids. CDR3 protein: CASSLLNPPNTEAFF. CDR3 coding DNA: TGTGCCAGTAGTCTACTAAACCCGCCCAACACTGAAGCTTTCTTT. The full variable domain, in which reference TRBV19 and TRBJ1-1 provide the parts outside the CDR3, is DGGITQSPKYLFRKEGQNVTLSCEQNLNHDAMYWYRQDPGQGLRLIYYSQIVNDFQKGDIAEGYSVSREKKESFPLTVTSAQKNPTAFYLCASSLLNPPNTEAFFGQGTRLTVV.

This rearrangement joins TRBV5-1 to TRBJ1-3, with D maybe TRBD1 (6 bases). Germline CDR1 is SGHRS and CDR2 is YFSETQ. There are 14 residues in the CDR3. V gave up 4 bases and J gave up 4 bases, with 12 bases separating them. Here the CDR3 DNA reads TGCGCCAGCAGCGGAGGGGGTCAAGGAAACACCATATATTTT. Its protein is CASSGGGQGNTIYF.

The chain is built from TRBV11-3 and TRBJ2-2, with no clear D. Trimming left V 5 bases short and J 1 base short, with 17 bases between. Germline CDR1 and CDR2: SGHNT and YENEEA. This CDR3 contains 17 residues. DNA of the CDR3: TGTGCCAGCAGCCCCGGTTCCTTCGCCAGGAACACCGGGGAGCTGTTTTTT. Translating it yields CASSPGSFARNTGELFF.

The gene calls are TRBV18 and TRBJ2-5, with D tentatively TRBD1 (6 bases). Trimming cost V 2 bases and J 3 bases, with 10 bases left between them. The germline V gene has CDR1 KGHSH and CDR2 LQKENI. The CDR3 covers 14 residues. The CDR3 DNA reads as TGTGCCAGCTCACCATTGCGACAGGAAGAGACCCAGTACTTC. Translation gives CASSPLRQEETQYF.

The V gene is TRBV14, the J gene TRBJ2-1, with 8 bases matching TRBD1. The CDR3 is made up of 14 amino acids. Germline V gives CDR1 SGHDN, CDR2 FVKESK. J lost 4 bases, V lost 4 bases, and 3 bases had no gene match. The CDR3 loop is CASSPGQAYNEQFF. The CDR3, as DNA: TGTGCCAGCAGCCCGGGACAGGCGTACAATGAGCAGTTCTTC.

The genes are TRBV7-9 and TRBJ2-3; 8 bases are a match to TRBD2. The CDR3 is 15 amino acids. Trimming cost V 10 bases and J 1 base; bases outside gene matches: 10. Germline V lookup: CDR1 SEHNR, CDR2 FQNEAQ (reference sequence). The CDR3 DNA is TGTGCCACCTCACCCCAAGCGGGGGGCACAGATACGCAGTATTTT. This sequence encodes CATSPQAGGTDTQYF.

The chain couples TRBV5-4 to TRBJ2-2; D gene uncertain. This CDR3 comprises 14 residues. V dropped 6 bases and J dropped 1 base, with 10 bases sitting between them. Germline assignment: CDR1 SGHNT and CDR2 YYREEE (reference sequence). CDR3 sequence: CASTTVGNTGELFF. DNA of the CDR3: TGTGCCAGCACCACCGTGGGGAACACCGGGGAGCTGTTTTTT.

The chain joins TRBV28 to TRBJ1-1; tentatively, D is TRBD1 (5 bases). The CDR3 loop spans 15 amino acids. Per the germline V gene, CDR1 is MDHEN and CDR2 is SYDVKM. The V gene lost 5 bases and the J gene lost 0 bases, with 13 bases spanning the gap. The DNA of the CDR3 is TGTGCCAGCAGTGAGGGGTCATTGATGAACACTGAAGCTTTCTTT. This encodes CASSEGSLMNTEAFF.